The table lists the clone carrying this TCR beta chain with a few counts. The entry originates in a study of blood T cells in healthy people across ages. Trimming took off 0 bases at V and 8 bases at J, with 13 bases between the two ends. Germline V gives CDR1 SQVTM, CDR2 ANQGSEA. CDR3 length equals 13 residues. The use of a sample-barcoded 5' primer and a J-beta primer mix characterized a second PCR of roughly 6 to 11 cycles. Each CDR3 protein gets one entry after TCRdb re-called the 5' RACE reads with MiXCR. Here the sample spans approximately 580,000 distinct CDR3 sequences, less than 25% being singletons. These data were also reused for a study on T cells of mothers and their children.

This sequence was found in a boy younger than 18 in good health. J is TRBJ1-2 and V is TRBV29-1, with D tentatively TRBD1 (6 bases). Sequencing was performed on blood. Written as DNA, the CDR3 is TGCAGCGTTGAAGAACAGGGACGTGACGGCTACACCTTC. Its protein is CSVEEQGRDGYTF.